This T cell receptor beta chain appears in the sequencing data of a study of PD-1 blockade in classical Hodgkin lymphoma. Regarding the study as a whole: Newly diagnosed patients and complete responders had comparable diversity at baseline.

J lost 7 bases, V lost 2 bases, and 9 bases had no gene match. Germline CDR1 and CDR2: SNHLY and FYNNEI. This CDR3 has 15 amino acids. A remark on this clone: Its target is unknown.

Repertoires were generated with immunoSEQ multiplex PCR, while TCRdb's copy carries only in-frame clones and drops some. The table has 12,000 to 15,000 clones, 83% seen once. In every patient, relapse followed autologous stem cell transplantation, while exposure to brentuximab vedotin differed. The rearrangement joins TRBV2 to TRBJ1-2, with 8 bases fitting TRBD1. Sample: peripheral blood mononuclear cells (PBMCs), taken at baseline. The clonotype comes from a human donor with classical Hodgkin lymphoma. The CDR3 bases are TGTGCCAGCAGTGAATCTCCAGGGGGCGCGGTTGGCTACACCTTC. Protein: CASSESPGGAVGYTF.